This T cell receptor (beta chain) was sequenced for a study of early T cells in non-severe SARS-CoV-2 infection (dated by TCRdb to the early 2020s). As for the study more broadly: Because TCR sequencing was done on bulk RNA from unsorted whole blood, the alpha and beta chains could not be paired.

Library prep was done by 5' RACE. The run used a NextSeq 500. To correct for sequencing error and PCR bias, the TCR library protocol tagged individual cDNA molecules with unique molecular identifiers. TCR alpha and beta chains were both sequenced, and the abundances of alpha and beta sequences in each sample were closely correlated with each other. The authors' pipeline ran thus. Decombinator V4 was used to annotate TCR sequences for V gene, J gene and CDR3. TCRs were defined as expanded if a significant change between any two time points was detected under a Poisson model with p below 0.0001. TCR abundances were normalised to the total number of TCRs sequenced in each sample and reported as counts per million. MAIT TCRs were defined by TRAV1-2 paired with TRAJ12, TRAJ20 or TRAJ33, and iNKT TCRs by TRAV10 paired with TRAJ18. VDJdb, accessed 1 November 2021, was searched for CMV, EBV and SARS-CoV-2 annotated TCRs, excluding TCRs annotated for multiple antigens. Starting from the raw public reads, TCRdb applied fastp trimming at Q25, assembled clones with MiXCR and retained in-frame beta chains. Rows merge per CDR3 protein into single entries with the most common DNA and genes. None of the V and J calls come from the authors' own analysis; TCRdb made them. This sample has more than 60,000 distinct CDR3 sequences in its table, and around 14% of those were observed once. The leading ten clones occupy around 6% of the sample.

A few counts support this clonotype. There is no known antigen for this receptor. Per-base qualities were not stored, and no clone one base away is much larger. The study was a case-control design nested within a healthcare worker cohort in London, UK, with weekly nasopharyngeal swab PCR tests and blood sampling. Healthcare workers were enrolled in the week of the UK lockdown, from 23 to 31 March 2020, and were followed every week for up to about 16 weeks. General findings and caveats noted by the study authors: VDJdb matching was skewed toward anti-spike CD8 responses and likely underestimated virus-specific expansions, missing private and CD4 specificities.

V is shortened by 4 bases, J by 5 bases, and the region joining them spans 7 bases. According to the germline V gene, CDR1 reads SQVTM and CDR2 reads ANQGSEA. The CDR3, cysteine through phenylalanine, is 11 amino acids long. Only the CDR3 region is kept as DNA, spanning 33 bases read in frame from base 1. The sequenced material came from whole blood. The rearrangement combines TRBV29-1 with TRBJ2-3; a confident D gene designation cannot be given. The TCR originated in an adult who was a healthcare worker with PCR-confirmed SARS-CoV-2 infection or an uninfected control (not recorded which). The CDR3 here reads CSVAWGDTQYF. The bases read TGCAGCGTTGCGTGGGGAGATACGCAGTATTTT.